This is a list of T cell receptor beta chains from one sample in a study of tumor-infiltrating lymphocytes in primary liver carcinoma. TCRdb reprocessed the multiplex PCR reads via MiXCR and lists one record per CDR3 protein. The sample carries 330,000 or so distinct CDR3 sequences, approximately 65% recorded once. Sequenced: peripheral blood. The receptors were sampled from a middle-aged man with primary liver carcinoma and hepatitis B virus infection. CDR3s include the opening cysteine and the closing phenylalanine or tryptophan. A D gene is named only where the DNA matches it firmly. Clone sizes are given selectively: once, few, many, or a class where the clone is expanded.

clone_size j_call v_call d_call cdr3_aa cdr3_nt
once TRBJ1-2 TRBV11-1 NA CASGLDINYGYTF TGTGCCAGCGGTCTGGACATCAACTATGGCTACACCTTC
NA TRBJ2-7 TRBV13 TRBD2 CVSGRGGPYEQYF TGTGTCAGCGGGAGAGGAGGACCCTACGAGCAGTACTTC
NA TRBJ1-6 TRBV6-5 NA CASNRQQGGDSPLHF TGTGCCAGCAACCGACAACAGGGAGGAGATTCACCCCTCCACTTT
many TRBJ2-7 TRBV6-1 NA CASSEIVRGGEQYF TGTGCCAGCAGTGAAATCGTCAGGGGAGGGGAGCAGTACTTC
NA TRBJ2-7 TRBV11-2 TRBD2 CAGSGGRGVVHEQYF TGTGCCGGCAGCGGGGGACGGGGGGTTGTGCACGAGCAATACTTC
NA TRBJ2-5 TRBV11-2 NA CARGLQETQYF TGTGCCAGAGGCTTACAAGAGACCCAGTACTTC
NA TRBJ2-1 TRBV10-3 NA CAISEPGRRDNEQFF TGTGCCATCAGTGAGCCGGGACGGAGAGACAATGAGCAGTTCTTC
many TRBJ2-7 TRBV11-2 NA CASSFGYMGAYEQYF TGTGCCAGCAGCTTTGGATATATGGGGGCCTACGAGCAGTACTTC
many TRBJ1-4 TRBV6-1 TRBD1 CASSGDRVEKLFF TGTGCCAGCAGTGGCGACAGGGTTGAAAAACTGTTTTTT
NA TRBJ2-1 TRBV24-1 NA CATSAVRGNEQFF TGTGCCACCAGTGCCGTGAGGGGAAATGAGCAGTTCTTC
many TRBJ1-2 TRBV6-1 NA CASSAQGLYGYTF TGTGCCAGCAGTGCGCAGGGGCTCTATGGCTACACCTTC
many TRBJ1-2 TRBV6-1 NA CASSDINYGYTF TGTGCCAGCAGCGACATAAACTATGGCTACACCTTC
many TRBJ1-2 TRBV29-1 TRBD1 CSASGTGAGYGYTF TGCAGCGCCTCCGGGACAGGGGCGGGCTATGGCTACACCTTC
NA TRBJ2-7 TRBV5-1 NA CASNLDGNHEQYF TGCGCCAGCAACTTGGACGGGAACCACGAGCAGTACTTC
NA TRBJ1-4 TRBV11-2 NA CPSSRAGGARAILFF TGTCCCAGCAGCCGGGCGGGGGGGGCGAGAGCCATACTGTTTTTT
NA TRBJ2-5 TRBV12-3/TRBV12-4 NA CVSSPQGRLETQYF TGTGTCAGCAGTCCTCAGGGGAGGTTAGAGACCCAGTATTTC
NA TRBJ1-2 TRBV28 NA CASSRYGYTF TGTGCCAGCAGCCGCTATGGCTACACCTTC
NA TRBJ2-7 TRBV5-6 NA CTSRKGTLYEQYF TGTACCAGCAGGAAGGGGACACTCTACGAGCAGTACTTC
many TRBJ2-1 TRBV6-1 NA CASSVDHQDEQFF TGTGCCAGCAGTGTTGACCATCAAGATGAGCAGTTCTTC
NA TRBJ1-2 TRBV19 TRBD1 CASSRRTGLIGGYTF TGTGCCAGTAGCCGACGGACAGGGTTGATAGGTGGCTACACCTTC
NA TRBJ2-7 TRBV13 NA CASSLDRGVEQYF TGTGCCAGCAGCTTAGACCGGGGAGTCGAGCAGTACTTC
NA TRBJ2-3 TRBV29-1 TRBD2 CNVEVAGVGTDTHYF TGCAACGTTGAAGTAGCGGGAGTGGGGACAGATACGCACTATTTT
NA TRBJ2-2 TRBV6-2/TRBV6-3 TRBD2 CASSYSLFKRGGAGELFF TGTGCCAGCAGTTACTCGCTTTTCAAGCGGGGTGGGGCCGGGGAGCTGTTTTTT
NA TRBJ2-4 TRBV11-2 TRBD1 CASNWSGGTSNIQYF TGTGCCAGCAACTGGTCAGGGGGAACTTCAAACATTCAGTACTTC
few TRBJ2-7 TRBV7-2 NA CASSSQPPALTNEQYF TGTGCCAGCAGCTCCCAACCGCCAGCCCTAACCAACGAGCAGTACTTC
NA TRBJ2-1 TRBV6-1 TRBD2 CASSDGGCGLAGGLWEQFF TGTGCCAGCAGTGATGGGGGGTGTGGACTAGCGGGAGGGTTGTGGGAGCAGTTCTTC
once TRBJ2-3 TRBV6-2/TRBV6-3 NA CASTREVPSTDTQYF TGTGCCAGCACCAGAGAGGTACCTAGCACAGATACGCAGTATTTT
few TRBJ1-5 TRBV28 NA CAISWDSNQPQHF TGTGCCATCAGCTGGGACAGCAATCAGCCCCAGCATTTT
NA TRBJ2-3 TRBV12-3/TRBV12-4 NA CASGRRSTDTQYF TGTGCCAGCGGACGGAGAAGCACAGATACGCAGTATTTT
NA TRBJ2-1 TRBV6-5 TRBD2 CASSKDIAGGSYNEQFF TGTGCCAGCAGTAAAGATATAGCGGGAGGCTCCTACAATGAGCAGTTCTTC
NA TRBJ1-2 TRBV11-2 NA CASSLGQAGDYGYTF TGTGCCAGCAGCTTAGGCCAGGCGGGGGATTATGGTTACACCTTC
few TRBJ2-5 TRBV28 NA CASSSYRGQETQYF TGTGCCAGCAGTTCCTACAGAGGGCAAGAGACCCAGTACTTC
NA TRBJ2-2 TRBV5-5 TRBD1 CASSLDGQGDRGVELFF TGTGCCAGCAGCCTGGATGGACAGGGGGACCGGGGCGTGGAGCTGTTTTTT
NA TRBJ2-3 TRBV11-2 NA CASGLMGSDKQNF TGTGCCAGCGGCTTGATGGGGTCTGACAAGCAGAATTTT
NA TRBJ2-6 TRBV28 NA CASSYRNSGANVLTF TGTGCCAGCAGTTACAGAAACTCTGGGGCCAACGTCCTGACTTTC
few TRBJ1-1 TRBV5-1 NA CASSPDSMNTEAFF TGCGCCAGCAGCCCCGACAGTATGAACACTGAAGCTTTCTTT
many TRBJ2-3 TRBV6-2/TRBV6-3 TRBD1 CASSFVGQGAMDTQYF TGTGCCAGCAGCTTCGTGGGACAGGGGGCAATGGATACGCAGTATTTT
NA TRBJ2-3 TRBV7-3 NA CASSQNTDTQYF TGTGCCAGCAGCCAAAATACGGATACGCAGTATTTT
NA TRBJ2-3 TRBV11-2 NA CARSETGLDTRYF TGTGCCAGGAGCGAAACAGGGTTGGATACGCGGTATTTT
NA TRBJ2-7 TRBV28 TRBD1 CASREGTGIENEQYF TGTGCCAGCAGAGAAGGGACAGGGATAGAGAACGAGCAGTACTTC
few TRBJ2-1 TRBV28 TRBD2 CASSAWEGHNEQFF TGTGCCAGCAGTGCCTGGGAGGGCCACAATGAGCAGTTCTTC
NA TRBJ1-2 TRBV30 NA CAWSRGIGYGYTF TGTGCCTGGAGTCGAGGGATCGGCTATGGCTACACCTTC
NA TRBJ1-4 TRBV10-3 NA CAISESRTESEKLFF TGTGCCATCAGTGAGTCGAGGACCGAGAGTGAAAAACTGTTTTTT
few TRBJ2-2 TRBV4-1 NA CASSQDGGKQFANTGELFF TGCGCCAGCAGCCAAGATGGGGGGAAGCAGTTCGCGAACACCGGGGAGCTGTTTTTT
NA TRBJ2-7 TRBV11-2 NA CASSLGREEYEQYF TGTGCCAGCAGCTTAGGTAGGGAAGAGTACGAGCAGTATTTC
few TRBJ2-7 TRBV6-1 NA CVSSGRVGGYEQYF TGTGTCAGTAGTGGCCGTGTTGGGGGGTACGAGCAGTACTTC
NA TRBJ2-1 TRBV30 NA CAWVPRVDEQFF TGTGCCTGGGTCCCGAGGGTTGATGAGCAATTCTTC
NA TRBJ2-7 TRBV4-2 NA CVSSQQISDPQQYF TGTGTCAGCAGCCAACAAATTAGCGATCCCCAGCAGTACTTC
NA TRBJ2-6 TRBV24-1 NA CATSDSRGPGNVLTF TGTGCCACCAGTGACTCGAGGGGTCCTGGCAACGTCCTGACTTTC
once TRBJ2-1 TRBV6-1 NA CASSLSWKWNEHFF TGTGCCAGCAGCCTTAGCTGGAAATGGAATGAGCATTTCTTC
NA TRBJ2-7 TRBV5-4 TRBD2 CASSSAGVPTYELYF TGTGCCAGCAGCTCTGCGGGAGTCCCTACCTACGAGCTGTACTTC
NA TRBJ2-2 TRBV6-1 NA CASSTLTGGSGQLFF TGTGCCAGCAGTACACTGACTGGGGGAAGCGGGCAGCTGTTTTTT
many TRBJ2-1 TRBV6-1 NA CASSEFGAGADSPNEQFF TGTGCCAGCAGTGAATTCGGGGCGGGGGCAGATAGCCCTAATGAGCAGTTCTTC
few TRBJ1-2 TRBV5-6 NA CASSSDSPPNYGYTF TGTGCCAGCAGCTCCGACAGTCCCCCTAACTATGGCTACACCTTC
NA TRBJ2-7 TRBV5-5 NA CASSLVSAYEQCF TGTGCCAGCAGCTTGGTCTCAGCCTACGAGCAGTGCTTC